The clone carrying this T cell receptor beta chain was observed a handful of times. Antigen specificity is unknown. The data were taken from a study of T-cell memory formation after mild COVID-19. Study as a whole: There were largely donor-specific TCR clusters.

Germline V gives CDR1 SGHRS, CDR2 YFSETQ. CDR3 size: 12 residues. Deletions cut 8 bases from V and 3 bases from J, with 11 bases between. Study findings and constraints: Day 37-peaking second-wave clones had unconfirmed SARS-CoV-2 specificity. Some clones that responded turned up in pre-infection memory, which suggests that cross-reactive memory joined in.

Libraries for TCRalpha and TCRbeta carried sample barcodes and unique molecular identifiers via 5'RACE. TCRdb reprocessed the 5' RACE reads with MiXCR, giving one entry per CDR3 protein. The sample includes about 430,000 distinct CDR3 sequences, roughly a quarter of them seen just once. The clonotype was recovered from an adult woman who had mild COVID-19 (a few samples of this study predate the infection). Cell type and time point are not known. This chain joins TRBV5-1 and TRBJ1-2; D is perhaps TRBD1 (5 bases). The material sequenced was PBMCs or a T cell subset sorted from them (not recorded which). Here the CDR3 DNA reads TGCGCCAGTCGGGGGAATGACTATGGCTACACCTTC. This encodes CASRGNDYGYTF.